At least ten counts were recorded for the clone carrying this T cell receptor (beta chain). Time point indicated: patch test 1, 2 weeks after DPC sensitization. The treatment denotes: therapeutic diphenylcyclopropenone sensitization with weekly scalp DPC. Sample donors consisted of patients with alopecia, aged 18 to 70 years, who were suitable for DPC. The ends lost 3 bases at V and 4 bases at J; junction bases unmatched: 6. The CDR3 has 15 residues. Germline V CDR1 and CDR2: LGHNA, YSLEER. The sample belongs to a study of human T cells and chemical hapten exposure. Authors' methods: 96,000 or so TCRs per sample was the median, with a range of about 20,000 to 690,600. Each CDR3 protein gets one entry after TCRdb re-called the RACE reads with MiXCR. The V and J calls follow TCRdb's processing rather than the paper's. The data hold nearly 350,000 distinct CDR3 sequences, with 6% to 8.5% observed a single time.

This sample comprised whole blood, obtained in connection with sensitization to the hapten diphenylcyclopropenone (DPC). The chain has TRBV4-3 and TRBJ2-3; TRBD1 aligns across 8 bases. The clonotype was recovered from a woman aged 18-30 years with alopecia areata. Some clones in this sample may be carry-over from other donors' samples. CDR3 sequence: CASSQRQGTADTQYF. The CDR3 bases are TGCGCCAGCAGCCAGAGACAGGGGACTGCAGATACGCAGTATTTT.